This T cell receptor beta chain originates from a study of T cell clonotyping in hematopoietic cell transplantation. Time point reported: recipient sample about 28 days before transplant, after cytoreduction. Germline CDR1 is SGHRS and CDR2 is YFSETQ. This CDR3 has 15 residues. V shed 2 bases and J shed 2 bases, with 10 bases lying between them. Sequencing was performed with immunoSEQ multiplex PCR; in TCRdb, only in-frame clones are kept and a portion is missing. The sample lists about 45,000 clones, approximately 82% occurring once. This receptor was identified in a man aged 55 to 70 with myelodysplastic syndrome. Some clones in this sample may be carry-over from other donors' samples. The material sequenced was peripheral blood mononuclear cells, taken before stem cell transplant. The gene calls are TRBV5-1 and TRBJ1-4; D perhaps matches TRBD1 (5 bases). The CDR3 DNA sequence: TGCGCCAGCAGCTTAATAGGGGATACTAATGAAAAACTGTTTTTT. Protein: CASSLIGDTNEKLFF. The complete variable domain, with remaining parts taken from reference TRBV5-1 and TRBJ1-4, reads KAGVTQTPRYLIKTRGQQVTLSCSPISGHRSVSWYQQTPGQGLQFLFEYFSETQRNKGNFPGRFSGRQFSNSRSEMNVSTLELGDSALYLCASSLIGDTNEKLFFGSGTQLSVL.